Listed below are T cell receptor beta chains from one sample, sequenced in a study of blood T cell repertoires in COVID-19. The protocol was immunoSEQ multiplex PCR, while the TCRdb copy is restricted to in-frame clones and leaves out a portion. Of about 220,000 clones in the sample, 85% are singletons; the top ten hold 2.4%. Material for sequencing was peripheral blood. The receptors were sampled from a woman in her 70s with COVID-19, enrolled during active disease. CDR3s include the opening cysteine and the closing phenylalanine or tryptophan. Each record gives: D gene, J gene, V gene, clone size, CDR3 protein, CDR3 DNA. A D gene is named only where the DNA matches it firmly. For some rows the clone size is stated as once, few or many, or as a class when expanded; others skip it.

TRBD2,TRBJ2-3,TRBV7-3,once,CASSSLAEGTDTQYF,TGTGCCAGCAGCTCACTAGCGGAAGGCACAGATACGCAGTATTTT
NA,TRBJ1-1,TRBV30,NA,CAWSPGNTEAFF,TGTGCCTGGAGTCCAGGGAATACTGAAGCTTTCTTT
NA,TRBJ2-3,TRBV5-6,NA,CASSSPGLMTDTQYF,TGTGCCAGCAGCTCCCCGGGACTTATGACAGATACGCAGTATTTT
TRBD1,TRBJ2-3,TRBV7-2,NA,CASSFRQGPTDTQYF,TGTGCCAGCAGCTTCCGACAGGGTCCCACAGATACGCAGTATTTT
NA,TRBJ1-1,TRBV13,many,CASSTVTGYQEAFF,TGTGCCAGCAGCACCGTAACCGGGTACCAAGAAGCTTTCTTT
NA,TRBJ1-4,TRBV6-5,NA,CASKRLPTNEKLFF,TGTGCCAGCAAAAGACTACCAACTAATGAAAAACTGTTTTTT
NA,TRBJ2-7,TRBV7-9,once,CASSQPGQRSSYEQYF,TGTGCCAGCAGCCAGCCCGGACAGAGGAGCTCCTACGAGCAGTACTTC
TRBD1,TRBJ2-7,TRBV9,NA,CASSPGQGWREQYF,TGTGCCAGCAGCCCGGGACAGGGTTGGAGGGAGCAGTACTTC
TRBD1,TRBJ2-7,TRBV7-2,NA,CASSPGYRGLYEQYF,TGTGCCAGCAGCCCTGGGTACAGGGGGCTCTACGAGCAGTACTTC
NA,TRBJ1-1,TRBV27,NA,CASRVGQQTHTEAFF,TGTGCCAGCAGAGTAGGACAGCAGACCCACACTGAAGCTTTCTTT